The rows below give T cell receptor beta chains drawn from one sample of a study of shared clonotypes between healthy human individuals. The assay was immunoSEQ multiplex PCR, and TCRdb's table has in-frame clones only and misses some. The table includes hundreds of thousands of clones, about 96% detected once. Input material: naive CD8+ T cells sorted from blood. Source of these receptors: a woman younger than 45 in good health. CDR3s include the opening cysteine and the closing phenylalanine or tryptophan. The order of the fields is D gene, clone size, V gene, J gene, CDR3 DNA, CDR3 protein. D genes are given only for firm matches. Size values are once, few and many counts, or a class for expanded clones, and some rows have none.

D gene: NA; clone size: NA; V gene: TRBV4-1; J gene: TRBJ2-2; CDR3 DNA: TGCGCCAGCAGCCAAGATCTCCCAGGCCCGAGGACCGGGGAGCTGTTTTTT; CDR3 protein: CASSQDLPGPRTGELFF
D gene: TRBD1; clone size: NA; V gene: TRBV9; J gene: TRBJ2-5; CDR3 DNA: TGTGCCAGCAGCGAGGCCCAGACAGGGTCATACGAGACCCAGTACTTC; CDR3 protein: CASSEAQTGSYETQYF
D gene: NA; clone size: NA; V gene: TRBV5-6; J gene: TRBJ2-1; CDR3 DNA: TGTGCCAGCAGCTTGTCTAGGGAGCAGTTCTTC; CDR3 protein: CASSLSREQFF
D gene: TRBD1; clone size: NA; V gene: TRBV6-6; J gene: TRBJ1-4; CDR3 DNA: TGTGCCAGCAGACCCCGGACAGGGCCAAATGAAAAACTGTTTTTT; CDR3 protein: CASRPRTGPNEKLFF
D gene: NA; clone size: NA; V gene: TRBV10-2; J gene: TRBJ1-2; CDR3 DNA: TGCGCCAGCAGTGAGGGGCAGACCTATGGCTACACCTTC; CDR3 protein: CASSEGQTYGYTF
D gene: NA; clone size: NA; V gene: TRBV7-3; J gene: TRBJ2-3; CDR3 DNA: TGTGCCAGCAGCCCCAGTGGGGGCACAGATACGCAGTATTTT; CDR3 protein: CASSPSGGTDTQYF
D gene: NA; clone size: NA; V gene: TRBV27; J gene: TRBJ2-3; CDR3 DNA: TGTGCCAGCAGTCTTAGCGGGACAGACCGCCTATTT; CDR3 protein: CASSLSGTDRLF
D gene: NA; clone size: NA; V gene: TRBV29-1; J gene: TRBJ2-7; CDR3 DNA: TGCAGCGTTGATTATAACCTACAGGGTCTCTTCTACGAGCAGTACTTC; CDR3 protein: CSVDYNLQGLFYEQYF
D gene: TRBD1; clone size: NA; V gene: TRBV2; J gene: TRBJ1-1; CDR3 DNA: TGTGCCAGCAACATGTACAGGGGGTTCGGCACTGAAGCTTTCTTT; CDR3 protein: CASNMYRGFGTEAFF
D gene: NA; clone size: NA; V gene: TRBV11-2; J gene: TRBJ2-2; CDR3 DNA: TGTGCCAGCAGCTCCTTTCCCGGGGAGCTGTTTTTT; CDR3 protein: CASSSFPGELFF
D gene: TRBD2; clone size: NA; V gene: TRBV27; J gene: TRBJ2-7; CDR3 DNA: TGTGCCAGCAGCACTAGCCCGGGAGGGTACGAGCAGTACTTC; CDR3 protein: CASSTSPGGYEQYF
D gene: NA; clone size: NA; V gene: TRBV5-4; J gene: TRBJ2-5; CDR3 DNA: TGTGCCAGCAGCTTGGTGGGTTGGGAGACCCAGTACTTC; CDR3 protein: CASSLVGWETQYF
D gene: TRBD2; clone size: once; V gene: TRBV27; J gene: TRBJ2-7; CDR3 DNA: TGTGCCAGCAGTGAAATTCCGGGACTAGCGGGAGTAGAGCAGTACTTC; CDR3 protein: CASSEIPGLAGVEQYF
D gene: TRBD2; clone size: NA; V gene: TRBV27; J gene: TRBJ2-7; CDR3 DNA: TGTGCCTCTGGGACTACCCCCTACGAGCAGTACTTC; CDR3 protein: CASGTTPYEQYF
D gene: NA; clone size: NA; V gene: TRBV6-1; J gene: TRBJ2-7; CDR3 DNA: TGTGCCAGCAGTGTCGTCCAGTCCTACGAGCAGTACTTC; CDR3 protein: CASSVVQSYEQYF
D gene: TRBD2; clone size: NA; V gene: TRBV11-2; J gene: TRBJ2-7; CDR3 DNA: TGTGCCAGCCAACCGGAGCGACTAGCGGGAGGGTCCTACGAGCAGTACTTC; CDR3 protein: CASQPERLAGGSYEQYF
D gene: NA; clone size: NA; V gene: TRBV5-1; J gene: TRBJ2-7; CDR3 DNA: TGCGCCAGCAGACAGGACAGTACCTACGAGCAGTACTTC; CDR3 protein: CASRQDSTYEQYF
D gene: NA; clone size: NA; V gene: TRBV19; J gene: TRBJ2-7; CDR3 DNA: TGTGCCAGTAGTATAGATATGGAGTACGAGCAGTACTTC; CDR3 protein: CASSIDMEYEQYF
D gene: NA; clone size: NA; V gene: TRBV28; J gene: TRBJ1-2; CDR3 DNA: TGTGCCAGCAGTTTATCACGGAACTATGGCTACACCTTC; CDR3 protein: CASSLSRNYGYTF
D gene: NA; clone size: NA; V gene: TRBV13; J gene: TRBJ2-1; CDR3 DNA: TGTGCCACCAAGCGGAGCTACAATGAGCAGTTCTTC; CDR3 protein: CATKRSYNEQFF
D gene: NA; clone size: NA; V gene: TRBV5-8; J gene: TRBJ2-7; CDR3 DNA: TGTGCTAGCAGCTTGGTCACCTACGAGCAGTACTTC; CDR3 protein: CASSLVTYEQYF
D gene: NA; clone size: NA; V gene: TRBV28; J gene: TRBJ2-1; CDR3 DNA: TGTGCCAGCAGTTTTGTGTCAGGGGTGAGCAATGAGCAGTTCTTC; CDR3 protein: CASSFVSGVSNEQFF
D gene: TRBD1; clone size: NA; V gene: TRBV15; J gene: TRBJ2-7; CDR3 DNA: TGTGCCACCAGCGGTGGACAGGGCCACTACGAGCAGTACTTC; CDR3 protein: CATSGGQGHYEQYF
D gene: NA; clone size: NA; V gene: TRBV28; J gene: TRBJ2-1; CDR3 DNA: TGTGCCAGCAGTTTACACGGTGAGCAGTTCTTC; CDR3 protein: CASSLHGEQFF
D gene: NA; clone size: NA; V gene: TRBV28; J gene: TRBJ2-1; CDR3 DNA: TGTGCCAGCAGTTTATTGGGGACTCCTATTTTTGAGCAGTTCTTC; CDR3 protein: CASSLLGTPIFEQFF
D gene: NA; clone size: NA; V gene: TRBV5-1; J gene: TRBJ2-3; CDR3 DNA: TGCGCCAGCAGCGCCATGGGAGACACGCAGTATTTT; CDR3 protein: CASSAMGDTQYF
D gene: NA; clone size: NA; V gene: TRBV21-1; J gene: TRBJ2-7; CDR3 DNA: TGTGCCAGCAGCAACGACCGGGCGTCCACCTACGAGCAGTACTTC; CDR3 protein: CASSNDRASTYEQYF
D gene: NA; clone size: NA; V gene: TRBV4-1; J gene: TRBJ2-3; CDR3 DNA: TGCGCCAGCAGCCAAGAGGGGGGCACAGATACGCAGTATTTT; CDR3 protein: CASSQEGGTDTQYF
D gene: NA; clone size: NA; V gene: TRBV19; J gene: TRBJ1-1; CDR3 DNA: TGTGCCAGTAGTATAGGGCCCCTTAGAGCGGCGAACACTGAAGCTTTCTTT; CDR3 protein: CASSIGPLRAANTEAFF
D gene: NA; clone size: NA; V gene: TRBV10-3; J gene: TRBJ1-3; CDR3 DNA: TGTGCCATCAGTGCCTGGGACTCTGGAAACACCATATATTTT; CDR3 protein: CAISAWDSGNTIYF
D gene: NA; clone size: NA; V gene: TRBV2; J gene: TRBJ2-7; CDR3 DNA: TGTGCCAGCAGTGTCAGCGGGCTAAGCTCCTACGAGCAGTACTTC; CDR3 protein: CASSVSGLSSYEQYF
D gene: NA; clone size: once; V gene: TRBV27; J gene: TRBJ2-3; CDR3 DNA: TGTGCCAGCAGTTCCCGGGACGGAGGCACAGATACGCAGTATTTT; CDR3 protein: CASSSRDGGTDTQYF
D gene: NA; clone size: NA; V gene: TRBV2; J gene: TRBJ2-2; CDR3 DNA: TGTGCCAGCAGCGCTGGGGAGCCAACAAACACCGGGGAGCTGTTTTTT; CDR3 protein: CASSAGEPTNTGELFF
D gene: NA; clone size: NA; V gene: TRBV27; J gene: TRBJ2-7; CDR3 DNA: TGTGCCAGCAGTTTAGGTAGGGGCTACGAGCAGTACTTC; CDR3 protein: CASSLGRGYEQYF
D gene: NA; clone size: NA; V gene: TRBV4-1; J gene: TRBJ1-2; CDR3 DNA: TGCGCCAGCAGCCACTCATTCAGGGACGGGGGCTATGGCTACACCTTC; CDR3 protein: CASSHSFRDGGYGYTF
D gene: TRBD2; clone size: NA; V gene: TRBV28; J gene: TRBJ2-7; CDR3 DNA: TGTGCCAGCAGTTTCGTAGCGGGGGCCTCCTACGAGCAGTACTTC; CDR3 protein: CASSFVAGASYEQYF
D gene: NA; clone size: NA; V gene: TRBV30; J gene: TRBJ2-7; CDR3 DNA: TGTGCCTGGAGTGTAACCGAGCAGTACTTC; CDR3 protein: CAWSVTEQYF
D gene: TRBD2; clone size: NA; V gene: TRBV15; J gene: TRBJ2-7; CDR3 DNA: TGTGCCACCAGCACGGAAGGGTGGATTAGCGGGAGCGGGGTCCCCTACGAGCAGTACTTC; CDR3 protein: CATSTEGWISGSGVPYEQYF
D gene: NA; clone size: NA; V gene: TRBV9; J gene: TRBJ2-7; CDR3 DNA: TGTGCCAGCAGCCCCCGGGCCCCGCCGGGCGAGCAGTACTTC; CDR3 protein: CASSPRAPPGEQYF
D gene: NA; clone size: NA; V gene: TRBV6-5; J gene: TRBJ2-1; CDR3 DNA: TGTGCCAGCAGGGTCCCCGGCGATGAGCAGTTCTTC; CDR3 protein: CASRVPGDEQFF
D gene: NA; clone size: NA; V gene: TRBV15; J gene: TRBJ2-2; CDR3 DNA: TGTGCCACCAGCAGGGACCAACTGACAGAATGGGCGAACACCGGGGAGCTGTTTTTT; CDR3 protein: CATSRDQLTEWANTGELFF
D gene: NA; clone size: NA; V gene: TRBV30; J gene: TRBJ1-4; CDR3 DNA: TGTGCCTGGACATCCTTAGGGGGGACTAATGAAAAACTGTTTTTT; CDR3 protein: CAWTSLGGTNEKLFF
D gene: NA; clone size: few; V gene: TRBV15; J gene: TRBJ1-1; CDR3 DNA: TGTGCCACCAGCAGAGCGGCGGTGACGGTCGAGGCTTTCTTT; CDR3 protein: CATSRAAVTVEAFF
D gene: NA; clone size: once; V gene: TRBV5-6; J gene: TRBJ2-3; CDR3 DNA: TGTGCCAGCAGCTTGGAACTGGGCTGGGAAACGCAGTATTTT; CDR3 protein: CASSLELGWETQYF
D gene: NA; clone size: NA; V gene: TRBV6-5; J gene: TRBJ2-7; CDR3 DNA: TGTGCCAGCAGTTACGGCAGGGACTACGAGCAGTACTTC; CDR3 protein: CASSYGRDYEQYF
D gene: NA; clone size: NA; V gene: TRBV27; J gene: TRBJ2-1; CDR3 DNA: TGTGCCAGCACCAGGGGTCCCCTCTACAATGAGCAGTTCTTC; CDR3 protein: CASTRGPLYNEQFF
D gene: NA; clone size: NA; V gene: TRBV19; J gene: TRBJ2-7; CDR3 DNA: TGTGCCAGTAGTAGTGGGGGTACCTACGAGCAGTACTTC; CDR3 protein: CASSSGGTYEQYF
D gene: NA; clone size: NA; V gene: TRBV18; J gene: TRBJ2-7; CDR3 DNA: TGTGCCAGCTCACCCGGTAGGTCCTCCTACGAGCAGTACTTC; CDR3 protein: CASSPGRSSYEQYF
D gene: NA; clone size: NA; V gene: TRBV27; J gene: TRBJ1-5; CDR3 DNA: TGTGCCAGCAGAACTGGGGCTCAGCCCCAGCATTTT; CDR3 protein: CASRTGAQPQHF